Detailed here is one T cell receptor beta chain. Antigen unknown. This entry belongs to a study of radiation and T cells in renal cell carcinoma. Regarding the study as a whole: From baseline, blood top tumor clonotypes peaked at 2 weeks post-radiation.

Sequencing was performed with immunoSEQ multiplex PCR; in TCRdb, only in-frame clones are kept and a portion is missing. The sample consists of about 77,000 clones, less than 85% of them appearing once. This sample's time point: blood 4 weeks post-SBRT, at nephrectomy. Noted treatment: 15 Gy SBRT to primary tumor, nephrectomy 4 weeks later. Nephrectomy followed 15 Gy stereotactic body radiation by 4 weeks. After SBRT, blood was collected at 2 and 4 weeks, plus baseline. The length of the CDR3 is 16 residues. In germline, CDR1 is LGHNA, CDR2 YSLEER. V gave up 0 bases and J gave up 3 bases, with 12 bases separating them.

The source is a woman between 55 and 75 years old with renal cell carcinoma. J is TRBJ2-1 and V is TRBV4-3; a possible D gene is TRBD1 (6 bases). The starting material was blood, obtained from a patient whose treatment included radiotherapy and nephrectomy. The CDR3 region has the DNA TGCGCCAGCAGCCAAGATATCACAGGGTTCTACAATGAGCAGTTCTTC. Residues: CASSQDITGFYNEQFF.